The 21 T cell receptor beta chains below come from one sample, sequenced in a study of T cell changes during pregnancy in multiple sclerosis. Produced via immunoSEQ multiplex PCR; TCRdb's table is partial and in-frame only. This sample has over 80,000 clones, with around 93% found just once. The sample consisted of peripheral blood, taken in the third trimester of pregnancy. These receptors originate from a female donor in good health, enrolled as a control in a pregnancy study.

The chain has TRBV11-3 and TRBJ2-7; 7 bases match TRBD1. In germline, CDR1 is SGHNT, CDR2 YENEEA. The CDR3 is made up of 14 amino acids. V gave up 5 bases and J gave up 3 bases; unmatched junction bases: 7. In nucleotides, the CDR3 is TGTGCCAGCAGCCTTCGACAGGGTGTCTACGAGCAGTACTTC. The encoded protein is CASSLRQGVYEQYF.

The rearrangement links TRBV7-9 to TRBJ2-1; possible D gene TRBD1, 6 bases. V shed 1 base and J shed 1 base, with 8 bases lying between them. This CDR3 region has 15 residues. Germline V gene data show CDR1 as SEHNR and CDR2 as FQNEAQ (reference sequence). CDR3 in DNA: TGTGCCAGCAGCTTAGTACAGGGATCCTACAATGAGCAGTTCTTC. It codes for CASSLVQGSYNEQFF.

The CDR3 loop is CASSLEQGFYGYTF. As DNA, the CDR3 is TGTGCCAGCTCACTTGAACAGGGATTCTATGGCTACACCTTC. The chain recombines TRBV18 with TRBJ1-2; maybe TRBD1 (6 bases). The CDR3 covers 14 residues. Germline lookup yields CDR1 KGHSH and CDR2 LQKENI. V gave up 4 bases and J gave up 4 bases, with 13 bases separating them.

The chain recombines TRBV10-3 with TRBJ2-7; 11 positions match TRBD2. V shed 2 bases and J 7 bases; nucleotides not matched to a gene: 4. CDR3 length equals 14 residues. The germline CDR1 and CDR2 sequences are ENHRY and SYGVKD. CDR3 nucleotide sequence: TGTGCCATCAGTGAGACTAGCGGGAGAGGTGAGCAGTACTTC. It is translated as CAISETSGRGEQYF.

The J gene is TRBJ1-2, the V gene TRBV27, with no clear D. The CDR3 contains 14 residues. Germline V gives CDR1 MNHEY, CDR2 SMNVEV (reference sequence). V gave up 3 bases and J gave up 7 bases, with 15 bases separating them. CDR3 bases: TGTGCCAGCAGTTTCGCGGGAAGGGAGGGTGGCTACACCTTC. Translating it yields CASSFAGREGGYTF.

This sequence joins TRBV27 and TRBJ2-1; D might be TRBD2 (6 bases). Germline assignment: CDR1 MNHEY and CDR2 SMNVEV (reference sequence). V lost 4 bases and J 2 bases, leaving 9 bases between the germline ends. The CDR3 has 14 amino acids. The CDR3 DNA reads TGTGCCAGCAGTTATAGCGGAACCTACAATGAGCAGTTCTTC. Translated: CASSYSGTYNEQFF.

The CDR3 nucleotides are TGTGCCACCAGCGGCACGCCTAGCACAGATACGCAGTATTTT. It codes for CATSGTPSTDTQYF. This rearrangement joins TRBV15 to TRBJ2-3; unclear D gene. The germline V gene has CDR1 LNHNV and CDR2 YYDKDF (reference sequence). Trimming shortened V by 5 bases and J by 0 bases, and 9 bases separated the two germline ends. This CDR3 has 14 amino acids.

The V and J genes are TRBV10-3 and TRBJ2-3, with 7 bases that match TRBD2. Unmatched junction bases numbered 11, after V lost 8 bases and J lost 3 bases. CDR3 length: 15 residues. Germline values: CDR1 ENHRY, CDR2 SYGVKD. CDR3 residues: CAIGPGGSLTDTQYF. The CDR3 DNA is TGTGCCATCGGTCCTGGCGGGAGTTTAACAGATACGCAGTATTTT.

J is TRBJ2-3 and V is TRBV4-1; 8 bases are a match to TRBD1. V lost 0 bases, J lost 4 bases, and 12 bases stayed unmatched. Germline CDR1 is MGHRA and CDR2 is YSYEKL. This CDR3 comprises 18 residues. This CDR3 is CASSQEGQGGLGADTQYF. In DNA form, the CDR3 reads TGCGCCAGCAGCCAAGAAGGACAGGGAGGATTAGGGGCAGATACGCAGTATTTT.

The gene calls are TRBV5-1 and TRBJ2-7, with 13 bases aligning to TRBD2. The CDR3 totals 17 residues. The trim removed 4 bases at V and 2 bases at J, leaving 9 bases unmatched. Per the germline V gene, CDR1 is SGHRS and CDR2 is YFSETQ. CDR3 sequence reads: CASSIGTSGEFAYEQYF. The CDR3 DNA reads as TGCGCCAGCAGCATCGGGACTAGCGGGGAGTTCGCCTACGAGCAGTACTTC.

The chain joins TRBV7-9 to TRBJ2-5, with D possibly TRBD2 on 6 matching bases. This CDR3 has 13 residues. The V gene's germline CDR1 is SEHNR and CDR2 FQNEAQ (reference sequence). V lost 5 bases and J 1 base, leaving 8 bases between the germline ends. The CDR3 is CASSRGLQETQYF. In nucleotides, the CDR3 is TGTGCCAGCAGCCGGGGACTCCAAGAGACCCAGTACTTC.

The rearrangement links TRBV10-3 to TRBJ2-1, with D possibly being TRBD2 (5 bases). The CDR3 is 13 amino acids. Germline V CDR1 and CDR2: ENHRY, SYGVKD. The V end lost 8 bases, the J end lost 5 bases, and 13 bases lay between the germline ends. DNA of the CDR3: TGTGCCATCGAGGGTCGATTGAACAATGAGCAGTTCTTC. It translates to CAIEGRLNNEQFF.

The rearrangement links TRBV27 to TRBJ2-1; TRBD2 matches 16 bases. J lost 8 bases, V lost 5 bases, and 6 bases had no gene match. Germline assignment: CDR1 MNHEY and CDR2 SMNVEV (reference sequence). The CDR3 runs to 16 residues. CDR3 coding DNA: TGTGCCAGCAGTCCGGGGACTAGCGGGAGGGCCCATGAGCAGTTCTTC. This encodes CASSPGTSGRAHEQFF.

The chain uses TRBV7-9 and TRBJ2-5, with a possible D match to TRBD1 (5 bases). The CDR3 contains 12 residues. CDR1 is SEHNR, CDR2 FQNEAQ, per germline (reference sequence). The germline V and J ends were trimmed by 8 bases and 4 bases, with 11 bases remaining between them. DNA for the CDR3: TGTGCCAGCGGGAATAGGGGAGAGACCCAGTACTTC. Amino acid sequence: CASGNRGETQYF. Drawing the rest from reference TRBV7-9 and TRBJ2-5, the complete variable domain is DTGVSQNPRHKITKRGQNVTFRCDPISEHNRLYWYRQTLGQGPEFLTYFQNEAQLEKSRLLSDRFSAERPKGSFSTLEIQRTEQGDSAMYLCASGNRGETQYFGPGTRLLVL.

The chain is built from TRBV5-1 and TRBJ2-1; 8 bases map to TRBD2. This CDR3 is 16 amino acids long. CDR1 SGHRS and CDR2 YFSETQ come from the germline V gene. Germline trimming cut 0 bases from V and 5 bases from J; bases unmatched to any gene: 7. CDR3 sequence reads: CASSLETGGSHNEQFF. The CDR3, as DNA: TGCGCCAGCAGCTTGGAAACGGGAGGGTCACACAATGAGCAGTTCTTC.

CDR3 sequence (DNA): TGTGCCAGCAGACTCCGGACTGAGAACACTGAAGCTTTCTTT. Translation gives CASRLRTENTEAFF. The chain combines TRBV27 with TRBJ1-1; D gene uncertain. The germline CDR1 and CDR2 sequences are MNHEY and SMNVEV (reference sequence). Between the trimmed V and J ends, which lost 6 bases and 1 base, there was a span of 12 bases. The CDR3 loop spans 14 amino acids.

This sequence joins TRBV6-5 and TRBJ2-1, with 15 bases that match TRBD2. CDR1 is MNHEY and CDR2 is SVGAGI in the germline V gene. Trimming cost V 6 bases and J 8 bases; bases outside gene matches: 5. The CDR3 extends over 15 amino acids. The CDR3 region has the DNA TGTGCCAGCAGCCAACGGACTAGCGGGAGGGATGAGCAGTTCTTC. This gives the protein CASSQRTSGRDEQFF.

The DNA for the CDR3 is TGTGCCAGCAGTTTAGCTCGTGGAGGGTACGAGCAGTACTTC. Translating it yields CASSLARGGYEQYF. The V gene is TRBV28, the J gene TRBJ2-7; maybe TRBD2 (6 bases). The length of the CDR3 is 14 residues. Germline V gene data show CDR1 as MDHEN and CDR2 as SYDVKM. Trimming pared 2 bases from V and 4 bases from J, leaving 12 bases between.

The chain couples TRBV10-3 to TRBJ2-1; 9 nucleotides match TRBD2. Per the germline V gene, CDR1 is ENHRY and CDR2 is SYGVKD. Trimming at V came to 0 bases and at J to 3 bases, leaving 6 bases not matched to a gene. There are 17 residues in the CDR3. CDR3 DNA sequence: TGTGCCATCAGTGAGTCGCAGGGACTAGCTAACTACAATGAGCAGTTCTTC. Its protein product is CAISESQGLANYNEQFF.

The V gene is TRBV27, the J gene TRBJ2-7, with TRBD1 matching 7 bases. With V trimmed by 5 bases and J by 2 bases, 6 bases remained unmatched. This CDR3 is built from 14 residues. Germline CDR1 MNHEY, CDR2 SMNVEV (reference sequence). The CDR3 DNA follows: TGTGCCAGCAGTCCTCACGGACAGGCCTACGAGCAGTACTTC. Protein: CASSPHGQAYEQYF.

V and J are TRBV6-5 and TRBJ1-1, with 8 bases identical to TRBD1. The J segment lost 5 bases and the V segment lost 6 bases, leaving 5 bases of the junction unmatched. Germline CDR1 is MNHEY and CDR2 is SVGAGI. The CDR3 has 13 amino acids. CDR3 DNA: TGTGCCAGCAGAAGGACAGGGCGTACTGAAGCTTTCTTT. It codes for CASRRTGRTEAFF.